Listed below are T cell receptor beta chains from one sample, sequenced in a study. Using its own MiXCR run on the 5' RACE reads, TCRdb lists one record per CDR3 protein. The sample consists of about 61,000 distinct CDR3 sequences, approximately 31% of them appearing once. Material: tumor-infiltrating naive CD4+ T cells sorted from the breast tumor. These receptors were collected from a female donor with breast cancer. CDR3s include the opening cysteine and the closing phenylalanine or tryptophan. A D gene is named only where the DNA matches it firmly. A clone size is listed for some rows: how often the clone was seen (once, few, many), or a class if it is expanded.

size	V	J	D	CDR3	DNA
few	TRBV28	TRBJ2-2	.	CATRWGRTGELFF	TGTGCCACTAGATGGGGGAGGACCGGGGAGCTGTTTTTT
few	TRBV6-1	TRBJ2-7	.	CASTNGAIDTYEQYF	TGTGCCAGCACTAACGGGGCCATTGATACGTACGAGCAGTACTTC
few	TRBV12-3/TRBV12-4	TRBJ2-7	.	CASSPNYEQYF	TGTGCCAGCAGCCCGAATTACGAGCAGTACTTC
few	TRBV7-2	TRBJ2-7	.	CASSFDGFNYEQYF	TGTGCCAGCAGCTTCGACGGGTTCAACTACGAGCAGTACTTC
.	TRBV7-8	TRBJ1-3	.	CASRPAGGNTIYF	TGTGCCAGCAGACCCGCGGGGGGAAACACCATATATTTT
few	TRBV28	TRBJ2-5	.	CASSLEVFGRLDPQETQYF	TGTGCCAGCAGTTTAGAGGTTTTTGGTCGTCTCGACCCACAGGAGACCCAGTACTTC
few	TRBV15	TRBJ2-3	TRBD2	CATSGQGRGGGTQYF	TGTGCCACCAGCGGGCAAGGGCGGGGGGGAGGTACGCAGTATTTT
.	TRBV21-1	TRBJ2-7	.	CASIPGQIREQYF	TGTGCCAGCATCCCGGGACAGATCCGAGAGCAGTACTTC
.	TRBV7-2	TRBJ2-3	.	CASSRRERRGLTDTQYF	TGTGCCAGCAGCCGAAGGGAGCGGAGGGGCCTCACAGATACGCAGTATTTT
few	TRBV12-3/TRBV12-4	TRBJ1-2	TRBD1	CASSLAGTGQQLYGYTF	TGTGCCAGCAGTTTAGCCGGGACAGGACAACAACTCTATGGCTACACCTTC
few	TRBV5-1	TRBJ2-5	TRBD1	CASSLGGTAEETQYF	TGCGCCAGCAGCTTGGGTGGGACAGCAGAAGAGACCCAGTACTTC
.	TRBV29-1	TRBJ2-5	.	CSVPERYPGETQYF	TGCAGCGTTCCTGAACGTTACCCCGGGGAGACCCAGTACTTC
.	TRBV7-2	TRBJ2-3	TRBD1	CASSYGQGGTDTQYF	TGTGCCAGCAGCTATGGACAGGGTGGCACAGATACGCAGTATTTT
.	TRBV6-2/TRBV6-3	TRBJ2-7	.	CASSPAGAYEQDF	TGTGCCAGCAGCCCCGCAGGGGCCTACGAGCAGGACTTC
many	TRBV7-3	TRBJ2-2	.	CASSLGGANTGELFF	TGTGCCAGCAGCTTAGGGGGAGCCAACACCGGGGAGCTGTTTTTT
few	TRBV7-3	TRBJ2-3	TRBD2	CASSPTRAGRTDTQYF	TGTGCCAGCAGCCCGACCCGAGCGGGGCGCACAGATACGCAGTATTTT
few	TRBV5-1	TRBJ2-5	TRBD1	CASSSTQGQVATQYF	TGCGCCAGCAGTTCGACCCAGGGACAGGTAGCGACCCAGTACTTC
.	TRBV6-1	TRBJ1-1	.	CASRNRFPVNTEAFF	TGTGCCAGCCGAAACAGATTCCCGGTGAACACTGAAGCTTTCTTT
few	TRBV29-1	TRBJ1-2	.	CSVAGTAYGYTF	TGCAGCGTTGCGGGGACGGCGTACGGCTACACCTTC
many	TRBV5-1	TRBJ2-7	.	CASSFGGKRTYEQYF	TGCGCCAGCAGCTTCGGGGGAAAGAGGACCTACGAGCAGTACTTC
.	TRBV4-3	TRBJ1-1	TRBD1	CASSMPGQGITEAFF	TGCGCCAGCAGCATGCCGGGACAGGGGATCACTGAAGCTTTCTTT
.	TRBV3-1	TRBJ1-4	TRBD1	CASSPRTGARLKLFF	TGTGCCAGCAGCCCCAGGACAGGGGCAAGGTTAAAACTGTTTTTT
.	TRBV7-2	TRBJ1-1	.	CASSLAPWTEAFF	TGTGCCAGCAGCTTAGCGCCGTGGACAGAAGCTTTCTTT
many	TRBV9	TRBJ2-7	.	CASSVRDGTYEQYF	TGTGCCAGCAGCGTCCGGGACGGAACCTACGAGCAGTACTTC
few	TRBV2	TRBJ2-7	.	CASSGGKHYEQYF	TGTGCCAGCAGTGGAGGAAAGCACTACGAGCAGTACTTC
.	TRBV7-8	TRBJ1-2	TRBD1	CASSLGGQDSYGYTF	TGTGCCAGCAGCTTAGGTGGACAGGACTCCTATGGCTACACCTTC
few	TRBV5-1	TRBJ1-1	.	CASSLGQGKAEAFF	TGCGCCAGCAGCTTGGGCCAGGGGAAGGCTGAAGCTTTCTTT
few	TRBV5-1	TRBJ2-6	.	CASSLALAHSGANVLTF	TGCGCCAGCAGCTTGGCTCTAGCCCACTCTGGGGCCAACGTCCTGACTTTC
many	TRBV7-2	TRBJ2-7	TRBD2	CASSYRVTTKGLAGRQYF	TGTGCCAGCAGCTATCGCGTAACAACGAAGGGACTAGCGGGACGACAGTACTTC
.	TRBV27	TRBJ2-3	TRBD2	CASSYGGRAEDTQYF	TGTGCCAGCAGTTACGGCGGGAGGGCCGAAGATACGCAGTATTTT
many	TRBV5-1	TRBJ1-1	.	CASSFGQTTEAFF	TGCGCCAGCAGCTTCGGACAGACCACTGAAGCTTTCTTT
many	TRBV12-3/TRBV12-4	TRBJ1-1	.	CASRLTESEAFF	TGTGCCAGCAGGCTGACAGAGTCGGAAGCTTTCTTT
few	TRBV6-2/TRBV6-3	TRBJ1-2	TRBD1	CASTFQGVNGYTF	TGTGCCAGCACCTTCCAGGGGGTTAATGGCTACACCTTC
few	TRBV11-1	TRBJ2-7	.	CASGSSEGPPYEQYF	TGTGCCAGCGGGAGTTCGGAGGGGCCCCCCTACGAGCAGTACTTC
few	TRBV3-1	TRBJ1-6	.	CASSQVEYNSPLHF	TGTGCCAGCAGCCAAGTAGAGTATAATTCACCCCTCCACTTT
.	TRBV5-1	TRBJ2-6	.	CASSDRPQSGANVLTF	TGCGCCAGCAGCGACAGGCCACAAAGTGGGGCCAACGTCCTGACTTTC
few	TRBV12-3/TRBV12-4	TRBJ2-1	TRBD2	CASSLQAGLANNEQFF	TGTGCCAGCAGCCTCCAGGCGGGACTAGCGAACAATGAGCAGTTCTTC
.	TRBV5-1	TRBJ2-2	TRBD1	CASSTGDRQTGELFF	TGCGCCAGCAGCACAGGGGACAGACAGACCGGGGAGCTGTTTTTT
.	TRBV5-1	TRBJ2-7	TRBD2	CASSGGTTPSYEQYF	TGCGCCAGCAGCGGGGGGACTACACCCTCCTACGAGCAGTACTTC
medium-sized	TRBV29-1	TRBJ1-1	.	CSSRGRLMNTEAFF	TGCAGCTCGAGGGGCAGACTAATGAACACTGAAGCTTTCTTT